The 22 T cell receptor beta chains in this list originate from one sample, sequenced in a study of OX40 agonist ivuxolimab in advanced cancers. Clones were sequenced by immunoSEQ multiplex PCR, and TCRdb holds only the in-frame ones, with some missing. This sample carries roughly 120,000 clones, 85% to 95% of them seen once, and the ten largest clones take under 0.85%. This specimen consisted of CD4+ or CD8+ T cells sorted from blood, obtained in a trial of the OX40 agonist ivuxolimab. The receptors originated from an adult with an advanced solid tumor such as melanoma, head and neck, liver or kidney cancer.

This rearrangement joins TRBV7-8 to TRBJ1-5, with unresolved D. The CDR3 is made up of 13 amino acids. Germline CDR1 is SGHVS and CDR2 is FQNEAQ. The V end lost 1 base, the J end lost 6 bases, and 7 bases lay between the germline ends. CDR3 DNA sequence: TGTGCCAGCAGCTTAGTGAGCGGTCAGCCCCAGCATTTT. As protein: CASSLVSGQPQHF.

The rearrangement uses TRBV5-6 and TRBJ1-1; D is unresolved. V lost 2 bases, J lost 5 bases, and 16 bases lay in between. Germline V CDR1 and CDR2: SGHDT, YYEEEE. CDR3 size: 15 residues. The CDR3 DNA follows: TGTGCCAGCAGCTTAACTAGTCGAAAATATACTGAAGCTTTCTTT. It codes for CASSLTSRKYTEAFF.

Remarks on this clone: The junction shows a germline mismatch at one end, possibly a read error. This chain uses TRBV5-1 with TRBJ1-1; D gene unclear. This CDR3 region has 15 residues. Germline V CDR1 and CDR2: SGHRS, YFSETQ. This chain's CDR3 is CASSLPAPGNAEAFF. The DNA for the CDR3 is TGCGCCAGCAGCTTGCCAGCCCCGGGGAACGCTGAAGCTTTCTTT.

The gene calls are TRBV29-1 and TRBJ1-1; D gene ambiguous. V was cut by 4 bases and J by 2 bases, with 11 bases left in between. CDR3 length: 13 amino acids. Germline CDR1 SQVTM, CDR2 ANQGSEA. The CDR3 loop reads CSVGLAGNTEAFF. The CDR3 nucleotides read TGCAGCGTTGGGTTGGCCGGCAACACTGAAGCTTTCTTT.

This chain joins TRBV29-1 and TRBJ1-2, with 11 bases identical to TRBD1. Trimming at V came to 6 bases and at J to 8 bases, leaving 2 bases not matched to a gene. The CDR3 sequence is 11 residues long. Germline values: CDR1 SQVTM, CDR2 ANQGSEA. In DNA, the CDR3 is TGCAGCGTCAGGACAGGGGGCGGCTACACCTTC. Translation gives CSVRTGGGYTF.

J is TRBJ1-1 and V is TRBV19, with TRBD1 as a possible D gene (6 bases). Per germline, CDR1 LNHDA and CDR2 SQIVND (reference sequence). Trimming shortened V by 6 bases and J by 3 bases, and 14 bases separated the two germline ends. The CDR3 spans 14 residues. The CDR3 loop is CASRVGGSDTEAFF. The CDR3 region has the DNA TGTGCCAGTAGAGTAGGGGGGTCGGACACTGAAGCTTTCTTT.

The rearrangement links TRBV10-2 to TRBJ2-1; TRBD2 matches 13 bases. Looked up from germline, CDR1 is WSHSY and CDR2 is SAAADI. V lost 5 bases to trimming and J lost 8 bases; unmatched junction nucleotides: 6. The CDR3 consists of 15 residues. CDR3 region: CASSPGLAGIDEQFF. As DNA, the CDR3 is TGCGCCAGCAGTCCGGGACTAGCGGGAATTGATGAGCAGTTCTTC.

This sequence joins TRBV2 and TRBJ2-1; TRBD2 matches at 13 bases. The CDR3 runs 15 residues. Trimming cost V 5 bases and J 7 bases; bases outside gene matches: 5. CDR1 and CDR2 from the germline V gene are SNHLY and FYNNEI. The CDR3 reads CASSPLAGGPNEQFF. The CDR3 nucleotides read TGTGCCAGCAGTCCACTAGCGGGAGGGCCGAATGAGCAGTTCTTC.

This chain uses TRBV19 with TRBJ2-7; D is undetermined. V was cut by 5 bases and J by 7 bases, with 9 bases left in between. The germline CDR1 and CDR2 sequences are LNHDA and SQIVND (reference sequence). The CDR3 loop spans 11 amino acids. The CDR3 reads CASSSEQEQYF. CDR3 nucleotide sequence: TGTGCCAGTAGTTCCGAGCAGGAGCAGTACTTC.

This chain connects TRBV27 to TRBJ1-5, with a possible D match to TRBD1 (6 bases). CDR1 and CDR2 from the germline V gene are MNHEY and SMNVEV (reference sequence). The V end was cut by 5 bases, the J end by 6 bases, with 14 bases between. The CDR3 is made up of 14 amino acids. CDR3 sequence reads: CASSPWGGGQPQHF. CDR3 nucleotide sequence: TGTGCCAGCAGTCCATGGGGGGGCGGTCAGCCCCAGCATTTT.

A few counts support this clone. The V call is TRBV4-1, the J call TRBJ1-5; 9 nucleotides align to TRBD1. CDR1 is MGHRA and CDR2 is YSYEKL in the germline V gene. V lost 3 bases to trimming and J lost 1 base; unmatched junction nucleotides: 10. This CDR3 contains 18 residues. The CDR3 protein is CASSQQTGGMASNQPQHF. The DNA for the CDR3 is TGCGCCAGCAGCCAGCAGACAGGGGGAATGGCAAGCAATCAGCCCCAGCATTTT.

V usage is TRBV6-6 and J usage is TRBJ2-5; 7 nucleotides match TRBD1. The CDR3 spans 15 residues. CDR1 MNHNY and CDR2 SVGAGI come from the germline V gene (reference sequence). J gave up 2 bases and V 6 bases, and 9 bases lay outside the gene matches. The CDR3 region is CASSLGTAGQETQYF. In DNA, the CDR3 is TGTGCCAGCAGCCTGGGGACAGCTGGTCAAGAGACCCAGTACTTC.

The chain links TRBV7-2 to TRBJ2-7, with unresolved D. Trimming left V 1 base short and J 0 bases short, with 13 bases between. This CDR3 comprises 16 residues. CDR1 and CDR2 (germline): SGHTA, FQGNSA. This CDR3 reads CASSLDITASSYEQYF. The CDR3 region has the DNA TGTGCCAGCAGCTTAGATATCACAGCTTCCTCCTACGAGCAGTACTTC.

CDR3 in DNA: TGTGCCAGCAGGGGTAATGAGCAGTTCTTC. It translates to CASRGNEQFF. The rearrangement links TRBV2 to TRBJ2-1, with no clear D. The germline CDR1 and CDR2 sequences are SNHLY and FYNNEI. This CDR3 has 10 residues. Trimming took 6 bases from V and 7 from J, leaving 4 bases between them.

This clone was detected ten times or more. The gene calls are TRBV19 and TRBJ1-1, with D hard to call. V lost 9 bases and J 3 bases, leaving 11 bases between the germline ends. Per the germline V gene, CDR1 is LNHDA and CDR2 is SQIVND (reference sequence). The CDR3 consists of 12 residues. This CDR3 reads CASSGMYTEAFF. CDR3 nucleotide sequence: TGTGCCAGCAGTGGGATGTACACTGAAGCTTTCTTT.

The chain uses TRBV27 and TRBJ1-2, with 8 bases fitting TRBD1. The J segment lost 7 bases and the V segment lost 5 bases, leaving 15 bases of the junction unmatched. The CDR3 totals 16 residues. CDR1 is MNHEY and CDR2 is SMNVEV in the germline V gene (reference sequence). Here the CDR3 reads CASSPRLGQGIGGYTF. The CDR3 coding sequence is TGTGCCAGCAGTCCAAGGCTAGGACAGGGAATAGGTGGCTACACCTTC.

This clone was seen a single time. The chain joins TRBV7-3 to TRBJ2-1; 11 bases are shared with TRBD2. V lost 2 bases, J lost 5 bases, and 14 bases stayed unmatched. Germline-derived CDR1 and CDR2 are SGHTA and FQGTGA. This CDR3 contains 19 residues. In DNA form, the CDR3 reads TGTGCCAGCAGCTTATTTGGCCCCGGGACTAGCGGCAGCCACAATGAGCAGTTCTTC. Protein sequence: CASSLFGPGTSGSHNEQFF.

The chain combines TRBV5-1 with TRBJ1-1; 7 bases are a match to TRBD1. The CDR3 length is 14 residues. Trimming at V came to 4 bases and at J to 1 base, leaving 4 bases not matched to a gene. Germline V gives CDR1 SGHRS, CDR2 YFSETQ. In DNA form, the CDR3 reads TGCGCCAGCAGCACGGGACAGCCGAACACTGAAGCTTTCTTT. Its translation: CASSTGQPNTEAFF.

This chain joins TRBV15 and TRBJ2-1; 12 bases fit TRBD1. Unmatched junction bases numbered 12, after V lost 3 bases and J lost 12 bases. This CDR3 region has 16 residues. CDR1 is LNHNV, CDR2 YYDKDF, per germline (reference sequence). CDR3 sequence reads: CATSRPGTGGVGMQFF. CDR3 bases: TGTGCCACCAGCAGGCCCGGGACAGGGGGCGTAGGGATGCAGTTCTTC.

This rearrangement joins TRBV11-3 to TRBJ2-7, with D possibly being TRBD1 (6 bases). This CDR3 spans 15 amino acids. V dropped 2 bases and J dropped 4 bases, with 15 bases sitting between them. The V gene's germline CDR1 is SGHNT and CDR2 YENEEA. This chain's CDR3 is CASSLNRGFGYEQYF. The CDR3 DNA sequence: TGTGCCAGCAGCTTAAATAGGGGGTTCGGATACGAGCAGTACTTC.

The rearrangement joins TRBV9 to TRBJ2-5; 7 bases match TRBD1. V was pared by 4 bases and J by 3 bases, with 9 bases of the junction left unmatched. Looked up from germline, CDR1 is SGDLS and CDR2 is YYNGEE. The CDR3 contains 15 residues. The CDR3 bases are TGTGCCAGCAGCCCCACCGGGACAGAGAAAGAGACCCAGTACTTC. It yields the protein CASSPTGTEKETQYF.

The chain couples TRBV15 to TRBJ1-4; D remains ambiguous. The V gene lost 1 base and the J gene lost 8 bases, with 5 bases spanning the gap. The CDR3 is made up of 12 amino acids. The germline CDR1 and CDR2 sequences are LNHNV and YYDKDF (reference sequence). CDR3 sequence (DNA): TGTGCCACCAGCAGAGTTGACGAAAAACTGTTTTTT. It encodes CATSRVDEKLFF.